Presented here are 13 T cell receptor beta chains from one specimen sequenced in a study of shared clonotypes between healthy human individuals. The assay was immunoSEQ multiplex PCR, and TCRdb's table has in-frame clones only and misses some. This sample has about 870,000 clones; over 90% occur once, and the top ten carry around 24%. Naive CD8 cells lacked CD45RO and underwent positive selection for CCR7, leaving out terminally differentiated effector memory CD45RA+ cells. The sequencing sample was made of naive CD8+ T cells sorted from blood. The receptors originated from a young man in good health.

This clone was counted once. This rearrangement joins TRBV13 to TRBJ2-7, with 9 positions matching TRBD1. Germline V gene sequence: CDR1 PRHDT, CDR2 FYEKMQ (reference sequence). The J segment lost 5 bases and the V segment lost 4 bases, leaving 6 bases of the junction unmatched. This CDR3 contains 14 residues. This chain's CDR3 is CASSSGTGSHEQYF. The CDR3 region has the DNA TGTGCCAGCAGCTCCGGGACAGGGTCCCACGAGCAGTACTTC.

The chain is built from TRBV27 and TRBJ2-5; D not resolved. The V end lost 3 bases, the J end lost 13 bases, and 15 bases lay between the germline ends. The CDR3 is made up of 12 amino acids. Germline V gives CDR1 MNHEY, CDR2 SMNVEV (reference sequence). CDR3 sequence (DNA): TGTGCCAGCAGTTTTAGTCCCCCACCGTCGTACTTC. Protein: CASSFSPPPSYF.

A note on this clone: Additional DNA sequences in this sample encode the identical CDR3. This chain joins TRBV5-1 and TRBJ2-1; a possible D gene is TRBD2 (6 bases). Germline V gene sequence: CDR1 SGHRS, CDR2 YFSETQ. The germline V and J ends were trimmed by 0 bases and 1 base, with 8 bases remaining between them. The CDR3 is 15 amino acids. CDR3 nucleotide sequence: TGCGCCAGCAGCTTGGCGGGAGTGTCCTACAATGAGCAGTTCTTC. This encodes CASSLAGVSYNEQFF.

The chain's CDR3 is CASSLLGTPYNEQFF. In nucleotides, the CDR3 is TGTGCCAGCAGCTTGCTGGGGACCCCCTACAATGAGCAGTTCTTC. The chain couples TRBV5-4 to TRBJ2-1; D may be TRBD1 or TRBD2 (5 bases each). The CDR3 extends over 15 amino acids. Germline CDR1 is SGHNT and CDR2 is YYREEE (reference sequence). Between the trimmed V and J ends, which lost 1 base and 2 bases, there was a span of 10 bases.

V is TRBV7-9 and J is TRBJ2-7; D uncertain. V was trimmed by 4 bases and J by 1 base, leaving 8 bases between them. Germline-derived CDR1 and CDR2 are SEHNR and FQNEAQ (reference sequence). This CDR3 comprises 13 residues. The CDR3 spells CASSSQDSYEQYF. DNA of the CDR3: TGTGCCAGCAGCTCCCAAGATTCCTACGAGCAGTACTTC.

J is TRBJ1-5 and V is TRBV7-9; D gene unclear. The germline CDR1 and CDR2 sequences are SEHNR and FQNEAQ (reference sequence). This CDR3 has 12 residues. Trimming shortened V by 3 bases and J by 10 bases, and 10 bases separated the two germline ends. The CDR3 coding sequence is TGTGCCAGCAGCTTCAATATGTATCCCCAGCATTTT. It codes for CASSFNMYPQHF.

This clone appeared a single time. The V call is TRBV13, the J call TRBJ2-1, with unresolved D. Looked up from germline, CDR1 is PRHDT and CDR2 is FYEKMQ (reference sequence). Trimming took 5 bases from V and 0 from J, leaving 8 bases between them. The CDR3 sequence is 14 residues long. This chain's CDR3 is CASSPRASYNEQFF. The CDR3, as DNA: TGTGCCAGCAGCCCTAGGGCCTCCTACAATGAGCAGTTCTTC.

The gene calls are TRBV4-3 and TRBJ2-6, with D perhaps matching TRBD1 (6 bases). The CDR3 extends over 16 amino acids. Between the trimmed V and J ends, which lost 5 bases and 4 bases, there was a span of 15 bases. Looked up from germline, CDR1 is LGHNA and CDR2 is YSLEER. CDR3 DNA: TGCGCCAGCAGCGGAAACAGGGACACAGGGGCCAACGTCCTGACTTTC. The encoded protein is CASSGNRDTGANVLTF.

This chain connects TRBV15 to TRBJ2-1, with TRBD2 matching over 13 bases. This CDR3 has 17 amino acids. Germline trimming cut 2 bases from V and 6 bases from J; bases unmatched to any gene: 7. Germline V gene sequence: CDR1 LNHNV, CDR2 YYDKDF (reference sequence). The chain's CDR3 is CATSRSWTSGSGNEQFF. CDR3 DNA: TGTGCCACCAGCAGATCTTGGACTAGCGGGAGTGGCAATGAGCAGTTCTTC.

This chain uses TRBV11-2 with TRBJ2-3; unclear D gene. This CDR3 has 12 residues. V gave up 5 bases and J gave up 0 bases, with 3 bases separating them. CDR1 and CDR2 from the germline V gene are SGHAT and FQNNGV. The CDR3, as DNA: TGTGCCAGCAGCCGGAGCACAGATACGCAGTATTTT. Protein product: CASSRSTDTQYF.

The chain couples TRBV5-1 to TRBJ2-7; 13 nucleotides agree with TRBD2. Trimming removed 4 bases from V and 3 bases from J; junction bases left unmatched: 10. This CDR3 is 17 amino acids long. The germline gives CDR1 SGHRS, CDR2 YFSETQ. The CDR3 DNA sequence: TGCGCCAGCAGCCCGGGACTAGCGGGAACGAAGCACTACGAGCAGTACTTC. Translated: CASSPGLAGTKHYEQYF.

CDR3 nucleotide sequence: TGTGCCAGCAGCCCCCCCTATGCCGCAACTAATGAAAAACTGTTTTTT. Translated: CASSPPYAATNEKLFF. The J gene is TRBJ1-4, the V gene TRBV11-2; the D is unclear. V lost 5 bases, J lost 0 bases, and 13 bases lay in between. The CDR3 length is 16 residues. The V gene's germline CDR1 is SGHAT and CDR2 FQNNGV.

The CDR3 DNA follows: TGTGCCAGCAGCCAAGGACATAGCAATCAGCCCCAGCATTTT. Its translation is CASSQGHSNQPQHF. The V call is TRBV9, the J call TRBJ1-5; a possible D gene is TRBD1 (5 bases). This CDR3 is built from 14 residues. Trimming removed 4 bases from V and 0 bases from J, with 8 bases in between. Germline CDR1 SGDLS, CDR2 YYNGEE.